This T cell receptor (beta chain) was recorded in a study of OX40 agonist ivuxolimab in advanced cancers. Study as a whole: Under the entry rules, prior anti-PD-1, anti-PD-L1 or anti-CTLA-4 therapy was allowed, and about 38% had some. General observations from the study: Expanded clones were, on average, more numerous in CD8+ T cells than in CD4+. The antigen specificity of the peripheral T cells (those that were expanded) was not determined. Nonresponders, in some cases, also had low normalized T-cell clonal expansion.

As regards this clone: What it recognizes is unknown.

V was cut by 5 bases and J by 4 bases, with 12 bases left in between. This CDR3 has 15 residues. The germline gives CDR1 MNHEY, CDR2 SVGAGI. Using immunoSEQ multiplex PCR, the repertoire was profiled, and TCRdb retains in-frame clones only, with some absent. The data show roughly 100,000 clones, with approximately 80% seen just once and 4.5% to 6% held by the top ten. Specimen: CD4+ or CD8+ T cells sorted from blood, collected in a trial of the OX40 agonist ivuxolimab. This sequence was found in an adult with an advanced solid tumor such as melanoma, head and neck, liver or kidney cancer. The chain carries TRBV6-5 and TRBJ2-6, with D maybe TRBD2 (6 bases). CDR3 nucleotide sequence: TGTGCCAGCAGTCAGCTAGCGTTCGGGGCCAACGTCCTGACTTTC. As protein: CASSQLAFGANVLTF.